The 22 T cell receptor beta chains below come from one sample, sequenced in a study of a mutant IDH1 vaccine in newly diagnosed glioma. For these TCRs, the target antigens are not known. Sequenced by immunoSEQ multiplex PCR; TCRdb stores in-frame clones only, minus some. The sample yields tens of thousands of clones, 84% seen once. Time point defined: week 35, safety follow-up. Topical imiquimod was applied with each vaccine dose, which held 300 ug of mutant IDH1 20-mer peptide. The material sequenced was PBMCs, taken from a glioma patient whose treatment included an IDH1 peptide vaccine. The receptors were gathered from a man younger than 35 with glioma.

This chain links TRBV15 with TRBJ2-5; 10 bases match TRBD2. V dropped 5 bases and J dropped 4; count of bases not matched to a gene: 7. CDR1 and CDR2 (germline): LNHNV, YYDKDF (reference sequence). The CDR3 has 15 residues. The CDR3 bases are TGTGCCACCAGCTGGCTAGCGGGAGAGGTAGAGACCCAGTACTTC. Amino acids: CATSWLAGEVETQYF. The variable domain in full, completed from reference TRBV15 and TRBJ2-5, reads DAMVIQNPRYQVTQFGKPVTLSCSQTLNHNVMYWYQQKSSQAPKLLFHYYDKDFNNEADTPDNFQSRRPNTSFCFLDIRSPGLGDTAMYLCATSWLAGEVETQYFGPGTRLLVL.

V and J are TRBV19 and TRBJ1-1, with D maybe TRBD1 (6 bases). This CDR3 has 17 amino acids. CDR1 and CDR2 (germline): LNHDA, SQIVND (reference sequence). Trimming removed 7 bases from V and 3 bases from J, with 24 bases in between. The CDR3 nucleotides are TGTGCCAGTACCCCGCGGGGGGGGGCAGGGACGTACACTGAAGCTTTCTTT. Residues: CASTPRGGAGTYTEAFF.

The genes are TRBV6-6 and TRBJ1-4; 8 positions agree with TRBD1. V lost 9 bases and J lost 4; bases outside the gene matches: 13. The CDR3 runs 16 residues. The V gene's germline CDR1 is MNHNY and CDR2 SVGAGI (reference sequence). CDR3 sequence: CASSLLDRVGNEKLFF. The DNA for the CDR3 is TGTGCCAGTTCCCTCCTGGACAGGGTCGGTAATGAAAAACTGTTTTTT.

The chain has TRBV4-2 and TRBJ2-7, with 13 bases matching TRBD2. The CDR3 extends over 15 amino acids. V lost 4 bases to trimming and J lost 3 bases; unmatched junction nucleotides: 3. Germline CDR1 and CDR2: LGHNA and YNFKEQ. This chain's CDR3 is CASSPRLAGGYEQYF. As DNA, the CDR3 is TGTGCCAGCAGCCCCAGACTAGCGGGGGGCTACGAGCAGTACTTC.

The chain uses TRBV2 and TRBJ2-2, with D tentatively TRBD1 (6 bases). The CDR3 is 15 residues long. Germline lookup yields CDR1 SNHLY and CDR2 FYNNEI. V was cut by 7 bases and J by 2 bases, with 14 bases left in between. CDR3 nucleotides: TGTGCCAGCAAGACTCAGGGGTCTAACACCGGGGAGCTGTTTTTT. This codes for CASKTQGSNTGELFF.

V is TRBV14 and J is TRBJ1-2, with 7 bases lining up with TRBD1. The CDR3 extends over 13 amino acids. The germline gives CDR1 SGHDN, CDR2 FVKESK. After removal of 3 bases from V and 4 bases from J, the junction contained 2 bases not matched to a gene. As DNA, the CDR3 is TGTGCCAGCAGCCACCGGGACAGCTATGGCTACACCTTC. Amino acids: CASSHRDSYGYTF.

The chain links TRBV19 to TRBJ2-6; TRBD1 might be the D (6 bases). Trimming stripped 7 bases from V and 4 bases from J, with 17 bases between. CDR1 is LNHDA, CDR2 SQIVND, per germline (reference sequence). The CDR3 covers 16 residues. The chain's CDR3 is CASTPLLGTGANVLTF. The DNA of the CDR3 is TGTGCCAGTACCCCACTACTGGGGACAGGGGCCAACGTCCTGACTTTC.

This chain uses TRBV7-3 with TRBJ2-2, with 7 bases matching TRBD2. V trimming: 7 bases; J trimming: 8 bases; junction bases outside the gene matches: 7. Per the germline V gene, CDR1 is SGHTA and CDR2 is FQGTGA. The CDR3 has 13 amino acids. CDR3 in DNA: TGTGCCAGCATGGAGGGAGGGAGAGGGGAGCTGTTTTTT. As protein: CASMEGGRGELFF.

The chain combines TRBV6-6 with TRBJ1-2; no reliable D call. V shed 5 bases and J shed 5 bases, with 6 bases lying between them. The germline V gene has CDR1 MNHNY and CDR2 SVGAGI (reference sequence). The CDR3 is 11 residues long. The CDR3 coding sequence is TGTGCCAGCAGTGGTGGGTATGGCTACACCTTC. This encodes CASSGGYGYTF.

V gene TRBV6-5 combines with J gene TRBJ1-5; weak D call: TRBD1 (6 bases). The CDR3 sequence is 13 residues long. V was cut by 6 bases and J by 4 bases, with 10 bases left in between. CDR1 is MNHEY, CDR2 SVGAGI, per germline. DNA for the CDR3: TGTGCCAGCAGCTTACAGGGAAATCAGCCCCAGCATTTT. Encoded protein: CASSLQGNQPQHF.

This rearrangement joins TRBV6-1 to TRBJ2-7, with 7 bases that match TRBD2. The ends lost 6 bases at V and 4 bases at J; junction bases unmatched: 6. The CDR3 is 13 residues long. Germline lookup yields CDR1 MNHNS and CDR2 SASEGT. CDR3 bases: TGTGCCAGCAGCAACCACGGGGGGTACGAGCAGTACTTC. It encodes CASSNHGGYEQYF.

CDR3 DNA: TGTGCCAGCAGTGGGGGACTAGCGGGGTCCTACAATGAGCAGTTCTTC. Encoded protein: CASSGGLAGSYNEQFF. The V gene is TRBV6-1, the J gene TRBJ2-1, with TRBD2 identical over 13 bases. Germline loops: CDR1 MNHNS, CDR2 SASEGT. The CDR3 spans 16 residues. With 4 bases clipped from V and 1 base from J, the junction kept 1 base outside the gene matches.

This clone was seen once. The rearrangement joins TRBV19 to TRBJ1-2; TRBD1 might be the D (5 bases). V gave up 8 bases and J gave up 7 bases, with 26 bases separating them. The CDR3 spans 16 residues. CDR1 and CDR2 from the germline V gene are LNHDA and SQIVND (reference sequence). CDR3 amino acids: CASYARGETVFGGYTF. In DNA form, the CDR3 reads TGTGCCAGTTATGCGAGGGGAGAGACCGTGTTTGGTGGCTACACCTTC.

J is TRBJ1-5 and V is TRBV4-3; D call uncertain. The CDR3 consists of 14 residues. Trimming took 0 bases from V and 7 from J, leaving 10 bases between them. Germline V lookup: CDR1 LGHNA, CDR2 YSLEER. DNA for the CDR3: TGCGCCAGCAGCCAAGATGTCGGAGGACAGCCCCAGCATTTT. Amino acids: CASSQDVGGQPQHF.

The rearrangement uses TRBV5-1 and TRBJ1-1; unclear D gene. The V end lost 2 bases, the J end lost 7 bases, and 6 bases lay between the germline ends. The germline gives CDR1 SGHRS, CDR2 YFSETQ. The length of the CDR3 is 11 residues. The CDR3 coding sequence is TGCGCCAGCAGCTTCGGCAGTGAAGCTTTCTTT. It specifies CASSFGSEAFF.

The chain is built from TRBV6-1 and TRBJ1-1, with a tentative D call TRBD1 (5 bases). Germline values: CDR1 MNHNS, CDR2 SASEGT. V gave up 6 bases and J gave up 3 bases, with 5 bases separating them. The CDR3 has 11 residues. The CDR3, as DNA: TGTGCCAGCAGGGGGGACACTGAAGCTTTCTTT. Residues: CASRGDTEAFF.

The V and J genes are TRBV9 and TRBJ1-2; TRBD1 agrees at 8 bases. CDR1 and CDR2 (germline): SGDLS, YYNGEE. CDR3 size: 18 residues. After removal of 3 bases from V and 4 bases from J, the junction contained 17 bases not matched to a gene. Here the CDR3 reads CASSGMDRVRGGGYGYTF. The CDR3 nucleotides are TGTGCCAGCAGCGGAATGGACAGGGTCAGGGGTGGCGGCTATGGCTACACCTTC. Based on the CDR3 plus reference TRBV9 and TRBJ1-2, the full variable domain is DSGVTQTPKHLITATGQRVTLRCSPRSGDLSVYWYQQSLDQGLQFLIQYYNGEERAKGNILERFSAQQFPDLHSELNLSSLELGDSALYFCASSGMDRVRGGGYGYTFGSGTRLTVV.

V gene TRBV18 combines with J gene TRBJ2-7; D might be TRBD1 (6 bases). CDR1 and CDR2 from the germline V gene are KGHSH and LQKENI. There are 14 residues in the CDR3. The germline V and J ends were trimmed by 2 bases and 4 bases, with 12 bases remaining between them. CDR3 in amino acids: CASSPVPDRYEQYF. The CDR3 DNA reads as TGTGCCAGCTCACCAGTCCCGGACAGATACGAGCAGTACTTC.

This CDR3 is CASSMGQGNQPQHF. CDR3 DNA sequence: TGTGCCAGCAGCATGGGACAGGGCAATCAGCCCCAGCATTTT. This chain links TRBV9 with TRBJ1-5; 8 bases line up with TRBD1. Trimming cost V 4 bases and J 2 bases; bases outside gene matches: 2. Germline-derived CDR1 and CDR2 are SGDLS and YYNGEE. This CDR3 is 14 amino acids long.

The count of this clone is one. The CDR3 is CSVEGQGGYEQYF. CDR3 bases: TGCAGCGTTGAGGGACAGGGTGGCTACGAGCAGTACTTC. V is TRBV29-1 and J is TRBJ2-7, with TRBD1 matching over 9 bases. The junction had 3 bases not matched to a gene; V was cut back by 3 bases and J by 3 bases. The CDR3 length is 13 residues. Germline CDR1 SQVTM, CDR2 ANQGSEA.

The chain carries TRBV7-2 and TRBJ2-7; D unclear. V was shortened by 5 bases and J by 0 bases, with 5 bases between the two germline ends. Germline V gene sequence: CDR1 SGHTA, CDR2 FQGNSA. The CDR3 extends over 12 amino acids. The CDR3 here is CASSDHSYEQYF. In DNA, the CDR3 is TGTGCCAGCAGCGACCACTCCTACGAGCAGTACTTC.

To note about this clone: Germline and junction disagree at one end, which may indicate a read error. The chain is built from TRBV29-1 and TRBJ2-7, with D tentatively TRBD1 or TRBD2 (6 bases each). The CDR3 has 16 residues. From germline, CDR1 is SQVTM and CDR2 ANQGSEA. The DNA of the CDR3 is TGCAGCGTGGAAGGTATTATGGGGGGCCAAGCCTACGAGCAGTACTTC. Its protein product is CSVEGIMGGQAYEQYF.